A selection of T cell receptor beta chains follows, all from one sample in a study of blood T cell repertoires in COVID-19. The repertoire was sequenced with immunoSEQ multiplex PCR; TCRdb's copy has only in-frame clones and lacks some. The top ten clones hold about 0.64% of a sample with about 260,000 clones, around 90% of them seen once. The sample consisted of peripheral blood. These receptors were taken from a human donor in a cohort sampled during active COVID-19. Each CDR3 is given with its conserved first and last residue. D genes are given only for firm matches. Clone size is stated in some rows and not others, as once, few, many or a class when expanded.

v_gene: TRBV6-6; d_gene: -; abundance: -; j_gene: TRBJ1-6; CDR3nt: TGTGCCAGCAGGACAGGCCTAAATAATAATTCACCCCTCCACTTT; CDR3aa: CASRTGLNNNSPLHF
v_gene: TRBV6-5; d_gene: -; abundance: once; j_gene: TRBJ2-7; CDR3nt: TGTGCCAGCAGTTACCTTGCTCCGGGCAGGGACGAGCAGTACTTC; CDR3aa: CASSYLAPGRDEQYF
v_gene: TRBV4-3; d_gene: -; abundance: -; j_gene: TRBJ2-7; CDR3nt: TGCGCCAGCAGCCAAGATCTCGGGGTTGCCTACGAGCAGTACTTC; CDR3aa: CASSQDLGVAYEQYF
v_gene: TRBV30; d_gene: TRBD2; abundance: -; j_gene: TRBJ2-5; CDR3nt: TGTGCCTGGGCTAGCGGGACCGAGACCCAGTACTTC; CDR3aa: CAWASGTETQYF
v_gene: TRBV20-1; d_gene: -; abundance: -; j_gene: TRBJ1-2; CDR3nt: TGCAGTGCTGGTGTTAGAAACTATGGCTACACCTTC; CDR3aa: CSAGVRNYGYTF
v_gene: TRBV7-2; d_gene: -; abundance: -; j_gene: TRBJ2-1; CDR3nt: TGTGCCAGCAGCCCTTTTTACAGGGACGAGCGAAATGAGCAGTTCTTC; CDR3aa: CASSPFYRDERNEQFF
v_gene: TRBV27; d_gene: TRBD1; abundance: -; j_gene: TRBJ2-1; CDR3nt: TGTGCCAGCAGGATACCGGGACAGGGGGGTGAGCAGTTCTTC; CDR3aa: CASRIPGQGGEQFF
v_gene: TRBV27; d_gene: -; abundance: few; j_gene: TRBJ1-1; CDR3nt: TGTGCCAGCGACTTGGACAGAGCCTTCACTGAAGCTTTCTTT; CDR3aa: CASDLDRAFTEAFF
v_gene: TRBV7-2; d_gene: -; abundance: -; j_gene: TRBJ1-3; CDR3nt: TGTGCCAGCAGCCCACGTCAGGGGATGGGCGGAAACACCATATATTTT; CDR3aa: CASSPRQGMGGNTIYF
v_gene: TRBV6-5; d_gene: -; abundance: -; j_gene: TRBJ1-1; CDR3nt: TGTGCCAGCAGTTACTCACGGGGTGACACTGAAGCTTTCTTT; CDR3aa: CASSYSRGDTEAFF
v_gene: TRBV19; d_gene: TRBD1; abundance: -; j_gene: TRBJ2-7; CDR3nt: TGTGCCAGTAGTATGGGGACAGGGCGGTACGAGCAGTACTTC; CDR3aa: CASSMGTGRYEQYF
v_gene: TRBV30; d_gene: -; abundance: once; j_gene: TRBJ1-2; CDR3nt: TGTGCCTGGAGTGGGGGGGGATATGGCTACACCTTC; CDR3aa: CAWSGGGYGYTF
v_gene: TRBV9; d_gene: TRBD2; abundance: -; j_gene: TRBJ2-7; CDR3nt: TGTGCCAGCAGCGCTACCGGGGAGGGCGAGCAGTACTTC; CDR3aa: CASSATGEGEQYF
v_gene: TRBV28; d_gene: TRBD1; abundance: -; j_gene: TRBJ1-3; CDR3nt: TGTGCCAGCAGTTACCTGACAGGGTCTGGAAACACCATATATTTT; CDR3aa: CASSYLTGSGNTIYF
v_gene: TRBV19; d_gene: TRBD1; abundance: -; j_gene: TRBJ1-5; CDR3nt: TGTGCCAGTAGTCCAAGACAGGGGGGTCAGCCCCAGCATTTT; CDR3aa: CASSPRQGGQPQHF
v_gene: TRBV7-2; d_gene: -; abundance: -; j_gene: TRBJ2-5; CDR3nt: TGTGCCAGCAGCTTAGCGGGGGCCCGAAATTGGGAGACCCAGTACTTC; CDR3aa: CASSLAGARNWETQYF
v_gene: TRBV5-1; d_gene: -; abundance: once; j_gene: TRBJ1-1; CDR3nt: TGCGCCAGCAGCTTGGATCGGGGGGTGAACACTGAAGCTTTCTTT; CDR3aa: CASSLDRGVNTEAFF
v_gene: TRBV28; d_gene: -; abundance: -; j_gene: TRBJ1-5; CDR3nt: TGTGCCAGCAGTCCGCTTGAATGGGAGGACAATCAGCCCCAGCATTTT; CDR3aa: CASSPLEWEDNQPQHF
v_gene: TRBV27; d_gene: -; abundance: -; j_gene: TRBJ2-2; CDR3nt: TGTGCCAGCAGTTTCAAGCAGGCCGGGGAGCTGTTTTTT; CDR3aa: CASSFKQAGELFF
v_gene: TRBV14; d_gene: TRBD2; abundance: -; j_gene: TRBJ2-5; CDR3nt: TGTGCCAGCAGCCCCGGCGGGACTAACCTAAAAGAGACCCAGTACTTC; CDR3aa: CASSPGGTNLKETQYF
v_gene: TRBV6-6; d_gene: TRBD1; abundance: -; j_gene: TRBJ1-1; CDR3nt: TGTGCCGGAACGACAGGGATCAACACTGAAGCTTTCTTT; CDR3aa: CAGTTGINTEAFF
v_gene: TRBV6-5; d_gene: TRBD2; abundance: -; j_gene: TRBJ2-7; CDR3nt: TGTGCCAGCAGGGGAGGGCCGGGAGAGCAGTACTTC; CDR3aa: CASRGGPGEQYF
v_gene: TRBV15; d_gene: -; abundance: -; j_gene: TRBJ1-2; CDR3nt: TGTGCCACCAGCAGAGACAGCTATGGCTACACCTTC; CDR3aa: CATSRDSYGYTF
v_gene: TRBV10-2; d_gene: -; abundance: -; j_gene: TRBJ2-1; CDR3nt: TGCGCCAGCAGCGGGAGCGTCTCCTACAATGAGCAGTTCTTC; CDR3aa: CASSGSVSYNEQFF
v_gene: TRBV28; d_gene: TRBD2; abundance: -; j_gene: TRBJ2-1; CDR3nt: TGTGCCAGCAGTTGGGGACTAGCGGGGTTACCTACCTACAATGAGCAGTTCTTC; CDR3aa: CASSWGLAGLPTYNEQFF
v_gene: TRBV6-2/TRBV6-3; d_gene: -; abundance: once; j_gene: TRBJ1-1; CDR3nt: TGTGCCAGCAGTTTCGCCGGGCTATCGAGGGTCACTGAAGCTTTCTTT; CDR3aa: CASSFAGLSRVTEAFF
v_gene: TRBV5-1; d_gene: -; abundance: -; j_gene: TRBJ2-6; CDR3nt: TGCGCCAGCCGTAAGGACATTTCTGGGGCCAACGTCCTGACTTTC; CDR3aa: CASRKDISGANVLTF
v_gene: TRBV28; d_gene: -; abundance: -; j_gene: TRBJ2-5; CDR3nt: TGTGCCAGCAGTTTAAGGGCAGGGGGGTTTCGGGAGACCCAGTACTTC; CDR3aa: CASSLRAGGFRETQYF
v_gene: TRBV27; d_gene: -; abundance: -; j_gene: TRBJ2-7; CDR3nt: TGTGCCAGCAGTTTCACCGGACTAACGAGGGAGCAGTACTTC; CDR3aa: CASSFTGLTREQYF
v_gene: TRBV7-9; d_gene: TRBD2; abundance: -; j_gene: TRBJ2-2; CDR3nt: TGTGCCAGCAGCCACCCCCGGACTAGTTTTCTTGCCGGGGAGCTGTTTTTT; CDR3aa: CASSHPRTSFLAGELFF
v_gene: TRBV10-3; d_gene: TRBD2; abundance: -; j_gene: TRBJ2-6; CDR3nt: TGTGCCATCAGTCCCCGGGAGGGGCGGGGCCCTCCGGGGTCTGGGGCCAACGTCCTGACTTTC; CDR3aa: CAISPREGRGPPGSGANVLTF
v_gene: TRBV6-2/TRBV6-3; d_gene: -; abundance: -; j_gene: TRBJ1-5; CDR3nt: TGTGCCAGCAGTTACTGGGCGAATCAGCCCCAGCATTTT; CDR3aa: CASSYWANQPQHF
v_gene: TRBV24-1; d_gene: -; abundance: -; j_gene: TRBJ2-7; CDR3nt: TGTGCCACCAGTGACGCCGACAGATACGAGCAGTACTTC; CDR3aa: CATSDADRYEQYF
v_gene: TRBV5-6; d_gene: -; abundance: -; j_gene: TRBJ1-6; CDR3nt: TGTGCCAGCAGCACAAAGGGTGAGGGCCATAATTCACCCCTCCACTTT; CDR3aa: CASSTKGEGHNSPLHF
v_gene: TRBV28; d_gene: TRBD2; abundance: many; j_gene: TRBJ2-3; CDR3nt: TGTGCCAGCACCTTACTAGCGGTCACAGATACGCAGTATTTT; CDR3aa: CASTLLAVTDTQYF
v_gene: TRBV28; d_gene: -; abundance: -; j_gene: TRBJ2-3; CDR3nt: TGTGCCAGCAGTGGTTTCAGCGGCCGCACAGATACGCAGTATTTT; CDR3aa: CASSGFSGRTDTQYF
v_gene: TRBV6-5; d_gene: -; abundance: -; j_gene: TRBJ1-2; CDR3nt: TGTGCCAGCAGTAGAACAGAACATAACTATGGCTACACCTTC; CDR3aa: CASSRTEHNYGYTF
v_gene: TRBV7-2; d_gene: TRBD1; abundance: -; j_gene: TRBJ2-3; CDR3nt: TGTGCCAGCAGTCGGGCCCCGGGACAGGGCGCAGATACGCAGTATTTT; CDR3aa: CASSRAPGQGADTQYF
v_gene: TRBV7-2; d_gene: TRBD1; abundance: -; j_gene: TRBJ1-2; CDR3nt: TGTGCCAGCAGCTTAGATTGGGCCAGGGGGTATGGCTACACCTTC; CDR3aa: CASSLDWARGYGYTF
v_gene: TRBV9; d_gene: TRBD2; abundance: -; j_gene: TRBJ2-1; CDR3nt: TGTGCCAGCAGCGCCTTAGCGGGAGACAACAATGAGCAGTTCTTC; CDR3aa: CASSALAGDNNEQFF
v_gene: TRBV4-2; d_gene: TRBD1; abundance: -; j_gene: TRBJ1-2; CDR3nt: TGTGCCAGCAGCCAAGTAGGACAGGGTAGCTATGGCTACACCTTC; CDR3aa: CASSQVGQGSYGYTF
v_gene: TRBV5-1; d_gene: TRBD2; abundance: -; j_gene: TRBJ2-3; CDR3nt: TGCGCCAGCAGTTTCAGGACTAGCGGGAGCACAGATACGCAGTATTTT; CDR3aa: CASSFRTSGSTDTQYF
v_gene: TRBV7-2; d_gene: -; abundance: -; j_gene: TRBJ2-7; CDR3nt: TGTGCCAGCAGCCCCTGGGACACCGGGGAGCAGTACTTC; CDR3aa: CASSPWDTGEQYF
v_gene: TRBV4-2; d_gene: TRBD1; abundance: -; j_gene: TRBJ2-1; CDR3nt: TGTGCCAGCAGCCAGCGCAGGGGGAGTGGGGACAATGAGCAGTTCTTC; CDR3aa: CASSQRRGSGDNEQFF
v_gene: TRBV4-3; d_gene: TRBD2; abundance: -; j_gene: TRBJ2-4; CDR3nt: TGCGCCAGCAGCCCCCTACCAAGGGAGGGACCTAGATCCGGGGAAAACATTCAGTACTTC; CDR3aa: CASSPLPREGPRSGENIQYF
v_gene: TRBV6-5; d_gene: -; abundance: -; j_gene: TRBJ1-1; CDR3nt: TGTGCCAGCAGTTACTCTTACAGGGTCGACACTGAAGCTTTCTTT; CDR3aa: CASSYSYRVDTEAFF
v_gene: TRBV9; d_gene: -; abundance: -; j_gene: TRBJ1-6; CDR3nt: TGTGCCAGCAGCGCCAGTAATTCACCCCTCCACTTT; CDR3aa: CASSASNSPLHF
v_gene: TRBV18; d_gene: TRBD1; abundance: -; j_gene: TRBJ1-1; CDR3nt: TGTGCCAGCTCACCACCGACAGGGGGAGCTGAAGCTTTCTTT; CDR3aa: CASSPPTGGAEAFF
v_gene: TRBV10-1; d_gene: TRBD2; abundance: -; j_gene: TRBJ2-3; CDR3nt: TGCGCCAGCAGTGAGAATAGCGGGGGGTCCACAGATACGCAGTATTTT; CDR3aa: CASSENSGGSTDTQYF
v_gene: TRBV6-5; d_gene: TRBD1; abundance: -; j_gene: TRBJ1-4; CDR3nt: TGTGCCAGCAGTAGGGACAGGGTATATGAAAAACTGTTTTTT; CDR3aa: CASSRDRVYEKLFF
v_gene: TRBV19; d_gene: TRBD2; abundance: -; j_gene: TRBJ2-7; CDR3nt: TGTGCCAGTAAAACTAGCGGCAGCTACGAGCAGTACTTC; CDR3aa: CASKTSGSYEQYF
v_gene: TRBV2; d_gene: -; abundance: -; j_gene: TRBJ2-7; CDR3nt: TGTGCCAGCAGGGGGTTGACAGGCGCGCCACAGTACTTC; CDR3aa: CASRGLTGAPQYF